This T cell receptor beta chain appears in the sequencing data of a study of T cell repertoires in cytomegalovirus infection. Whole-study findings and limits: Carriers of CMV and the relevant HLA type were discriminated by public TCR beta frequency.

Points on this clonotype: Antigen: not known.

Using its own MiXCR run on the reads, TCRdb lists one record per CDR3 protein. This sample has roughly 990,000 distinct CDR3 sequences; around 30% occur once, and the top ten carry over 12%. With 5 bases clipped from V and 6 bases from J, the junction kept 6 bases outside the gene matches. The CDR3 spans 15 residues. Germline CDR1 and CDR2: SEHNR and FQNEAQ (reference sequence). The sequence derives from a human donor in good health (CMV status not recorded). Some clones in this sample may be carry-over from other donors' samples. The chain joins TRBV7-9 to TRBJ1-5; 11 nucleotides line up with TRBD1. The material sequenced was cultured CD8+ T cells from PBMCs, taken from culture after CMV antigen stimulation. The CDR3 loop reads CASSGTGGAIQPQHF. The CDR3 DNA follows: TGTGCCAGCAGCGGGACAGGGGGTGCGATTCAGCCCCAGCATTTT.